This TCR beta chain was documented in a study of T cell responses to AZD1222 COVID-19 vaccine. Produced via immunoSEQ multiplex PCR; TCRdb's table is partial and in-frame only. Among 120,000 to 150,000 clones, approximately 78% were seen once, and the ten largest hold approximately 4%. Whole-study results and caveats: Repertoires were sampled only after the peak T cell response.

The germline V and J ends were trimmed by 2 bases and 0 bases, with 10 bases remaining between them. This CDR3 spans 15 amino acids. Germline V gives CDR1 SGHAT, CDR2 FQDESV (reference sequence). On this clone: Its antigen is not known.

Here the sequenced sample was peripheral blood, taken on day 0 of MenACWY control vaccination. V usage is TRBV11-1 and J usage is TRBJ2-5, with D possibly being TRBD2 (6 bases). The source of this sequence is an adult in good health. Written as DNA, the CDR3 is TGTGCCAGCAGCTTATTCGGGACTGACCAAGAGACCCAGTACTTC. Amino acids: CASSLFGTDQETQYF.